A selection of T cell receptor beta chains follows, all from one sample in a study of blood T cell repertoires in COVID-19. Some clones are missing from TCRdb's copy, which holds only in-frame ones; the method was immunoSEQ multiplex PCR. The data contain 200,000 to 250,000 clones, about four fifths of them singletons. What was sequenced was PBMCs or T cells enriched from blood (not recorded which). These receptors came from a woman in her thirties or forties who had recovered from COVID-19. The CDR3 runs from the conserved cysteine through the conserved F or W. Each record gives: J gene, V gene, D gene, clone size, CDR3 DNA, CDR3 protein. A D gene is named only where the DNA matches it firmly. A clone size is listed for some rows: how often the clone was seen (once, few, many), or a class if it is expanded.

J: TRBJ2-7
V: TRBV28
D: TRBD2
size: -
DNA: TGTGCCAGCAAAATTAGCGGGAGAGTCTCCTACGAGCAGTACTTC
CDR3: CASKISGRVSYEQYF

J: TRBJ1-2
V: TRBV2
D: TRBD1
size: -
DNA: TGTGCCAGCAGCGGGACAGGGGGGGCTTACACCTTC
CDR3: CASSGTGGAYTF

J: TRBJ2-4
V: TRBV28
D: TRBD2
size: once
DNA: TGTGCCAGCAGTTTAAGGAGAAGGCGGGAGGGAAACATTCAGTACTTC
CDR3: CASSLRRRREGNIQYF

J: TRBJ2-5
V: TRBV9
D: -
size: -
DNA: TGTGCCAGCAGCGTAGCGGGTGCAGAAGAGACCCAGTACTTC
CDR3: CASSVAGAEETQYF

J: TRBJ2-7
V: TRBV28
D: TRBD1
size: -
DNA: TGTGCCAGCAGTTTAAGACAGGGTGACGCCGAGCAGTACTTC
CDR3: CASSLRQGDAEQYF

J: TRBJ2-7
V: TRBV20-1
D: -
size: -
DNA: TGCAGTGCTGGGGACTCCCGGGAGCAGTACTTC
CDR3: CSAGDSREQYF

J: TRBJ2-2
V: TRBV14
D: TRBD1
size: once
DNA: TGTGCCAGCAGCCAAGCCCCGGGACAGGGGTGGACCGGGGAGCTGTTTTTT
CDR3: CASSQAPGQGWTGELFF

J: TRBJ2-3
V: TRBV5-6
D: TRBD2
size: -
DNA: TGTGCCAGCAGCTTGGGCGGACTAGCGGGAGGATCCGATACGCAGTATTTT
CDR3: CASSLGGLAGGSDTQYF

J: TRBJ2-3
V: TRBV6-6
D: -
size: -
DNA: TGTGCCACCAGGGGGGCCTCGACAGATACGCAGTATTTT
CDR3: CATRGASTDTQYF

J: TRBJ1-2
V: TRBV6-2/TRBV6-3
D: -
size: -
DNA: TGTGCCAGCAGTTTTGACGGGTCCTTTCGCTATGGCTACACCTTC
CDR3: CASSFDGSFRYGYTF

J: TRBJ1-3
V: TRBV13
D: TRBD1
size: -
DNA: TGTGCCAGCAGCTCAACAGGGGAAGGTGGAAACACCATATATTTT
CDR3: CASSSTGEGGNTIYF

J: TRBJ1-4
V: TRBV5-1
D: TRBD1
size: -
DNA: TGCGCCAGCAGCCCCAGACAGGGTGGGGAAAAACTGTTTTTT
CDR3: CASSPRQGGEKLFF

J: TRBJ2-3
V: TRBV7-9
D: TRBD1
size: -
DNA: TGTGCCAGCAGCCCCCTCCCGGGACAGGGCACAGATACGCAGTATTTT
CDR3: CASSPLPGQGTDTQYF

J: TRBJ2-5
V: TRBV3-1/TRBV3-2
D: TRBD1
size: -
DNA: TGTGCCAGCAGCCAATGGGACAGGGGAAGGCGCGGGGAGACCCAGTACTTC
CDR3: CASSQWDRGRRGETQYF

J: TRBJ1-2
V: TRBV5-1
D: TRBD1
size: -
DNA: TGCGCCAGCAGCTTGGCGACAGGGGGAAACTATGGCTACACCTTC
CDR3: CASSLATGGNYGYTF

J: TRBJ2-2
V: TRBV7-8
D: -
size: -
DNA: TGTGCCAGCTCCGGACAGCCCAGGCTGTACACCGGGGAGCTGTTTTTT
CDR3: CASSGQPRLYTGELFF

J: TRBJ1-1
V: TRBV18
D: -
size: once
DNA: TGTGCCAGCTCACCGGGACTGGACACTGAAGCTTTCTTT
CDR3: CASSPGLDTEAFF

J: TRBJ2-7
V: TRBV27
D: TRBD2
size: -
DNA: TGTGCCAGCAGTTTAATGGCTAGCGGGTTCCCCTACGAGCAGTACTTC
CDR3: CASSLMASGFPYEQYF

J: TRBJ1-1
V: TRBV11-3
D: -
size: -
DNA: TGTGCCAGCAGCTTAGGACCTACGGGGGCTGAAGCTTTCTTT
CDR3: CASSLGPTGAEAFF

J: TRBJ1-6
V: TRBV28
D: -
size: -
DNA: TGTGCCAGCAGTCCCTCAAAGGGGGATAATTCACCCCTCCACTTT
CDR3: CASSPSKGDNSPLHF

J: TRBJ1-2
V: TRBV12-3/TRBV12-4
D: TRBD1
size: -
DNA: TGTGCCAGCAGTGGAAGGACAGGCTATGGCTACACCTTC
CDR3: CASSGRTGYGYTF

J: TRBJ1-5
V: TRBV21-1
D: -
size: -
DNA: TGTGCCAGCAGGCCCCCGGGACAGGGGAACACGCCCCAGCATTTT
CDR3: CASRPPGQGNTPQHF

J: TRBJ2-1
V: TRBV5-1
D: -
size: -
DNA: TGCGCCAGCAGCTTGGCATTAACGGCAGGGGAGCAGTTCTTC
CDR3: CASSLALTAGEQFF

J: TRBJ2-3
V: TRBV7-9
D: TRBD2
size: -
DNA: TGTGCCAGCAACAGACTAGCGGGAGGGGCCGATACGCAGTATTTT
CDR3: CASNRLAGGADTQYF

J: TRBJ2-1
V: TRBV6-5
D: TRBD2
size: -
DNA: TGTGCCAGCAGTTACAGAGGACTAGCGGGAGCCTATGAGCAGTTCTTC
CDR3: CASSYRGLAGAYEQFF

J: TRBJ2-2
V: TRBV30
D: -
size: many
DNA: TGTGCCTGGAGTTTCCCGGACAGGAACACCGGGGAGCTGTTTTTT
CDR3: CAWSFPDRNTGELFF

J: TRBJ1-2
V: TRBV5-4
D: -
size: -
DNA: TGTGCCAGCAGCTCGAACTATGGCTACACCTTC
CDR3: CASSSNYGYTF

J: TRBJ2-3
V: TRBV3-1/TRBV3-2
D: -
size: -
DNA: TGTGCCAGCAGCCAAGAAACTAGAGATACGCAGTATTTT
CDR3: CASSQETRDTQYF

J: TRBJ1-1
V: TRBV7-8
D: -
size: once
DNA: TGTGCCAGCAGCCGTATTGGACAGTCTATGAACACTGAAGCTTTCTTT
CDR3: CASSRIGQSMNTEAFF

J: TRBJ2-3
V: TRBV19
D: TRBD1
size: -
DNA: TGTGCCAGTAGCACGACAGGGGCAGATACGCAGTATTTT
CDR3: CASSTTGADTQYF

J: TRBJ2-5
V: TRBV11-2
D: TRBD2
size: -
DNA: TGTGCCAGCAGCCTATTAGCGGGGACTTTCTCACCACAGACCCAGTACTTC
CDR3: CASSLLAGTFSPQTQYF

J: TRBJ1-2
V: TRBV7-9
D: -
size: -
DNA: TGTGCCAGCAGCACCACCCGGGCAGGGGCCTACTATGGCTACACCTTC
CDR3: CASSTTRAGAYYGYTF

J: TRBJ1-4
V: TRBV18
D: TRBD1
size: -
DNA: TGTGCCAGCTCACCGGGACAGTCAACTAATGAAAAACTGTTTTTT
CDR3: CASSPGQSTNEKLFF

J: TRBJ2-1
V: TRBV11-2
D: TRBD2
size: -
DNA: TGTGCCAGCAGCACGACTAGCGGGTACAATGAGCAGTTCTTC
CDR3: CASSTTSGYNEQFF

J: TRBJ2-3
V: TRBV7-2
D: TRBD2
size: -
DNA: TGTGCCAGCAGCTTAGCCGGACTAGCGGGAATAAGCACAGATACGCAGTATTTT
CDR3: CASSLAGLAGISTDTQYF

J: TRBJ2-7
V: TRBV5-1
D: TRBD1
size: -
DNA: TGCGCCAGCAGCTCCGGACAGGGGAGCTACGAGCAGTACTTC
CDR3: CASSSGQGSYEQYF

J: TRBJ1-6
V: TRBV28
D: -
size: -
DNA: TGTGCCAGCAGACGAGGAGATTCACCCCTCCACTTT
CDR3: CASRRGDSPLHF

J: TRBJ2-1
V: TRBV4-1
D: TRBD2
size: -
DNA: TGCGCCAGCAGCCAAGTCGGGGCTAGCGGGAGTCGGAATGAGCAGTTCTTC
CDR3: CASSQVGASGSRNEQFF

J: TRBJ1-5
V: TRBV7-9
D: -
size: few
DNA: TGTGCCAGCAGCTTTGGGGGCTTGAGGGATCAGCCCCAGCATTTT
CDR3: CASSFGGLRDQPQHF

J: TRBJ1-1
V: TRBV2
D: -
size: -
DNA: TGTGCCAGCAGTGAAGCGCTTCTAACGAACACTGAAGCTTTCTTT
CDR3: CASSEALLTNTEAFF

J: TRBJ2-1
V: TRBV18
D: -
size: -
DNA: TGTGCCAGCTCACCGACAGCCTACAATGAGCAGTTCTTC
CDR3: CASSPTAYNEQFF

J: TRBJ2-3
V: TRBV7-2
D: -
size: -
DNA: TGTGCCAGCAGCTTAAGGCAGCCTAGCGGCACAGATACGCAGTATTTT
CDR3: CASSLRQPSGTDTQYF

J: TRBJ2-7
V: TRBV5-1
D: TRBD2
size: -
DNA: TGCGCCAGCAGCCTGGGGGGCTATCAAACCATGGCGGGAGGATCCCTCTACGAGCAGTACTTC
CDR3: CASSLGGYQTMAGGSLYEQYF

J: TRBJ1-2
V: TRBV7-9
D: TRBD1
size: -
DNA: TGTGCCAGCAGCTCCTCGACAGGGGGCATTGACTATGGCTACACCTTC
CDR3: CASSSSTGGIDYGYTF

J: TRBJ2-1
V: TRBV14
D: TRBD2
size: -
DNA: TGTGCCAGCAGCCGCACCAGGAGCGGGGCGCTAAATGAGCAGTTCTTC
CDR3: CASSRTRSGALNEQFF

J: TRBJ2-5
V: TRBV12-3/TRBV12-4
D: -
size: -
DNA: TGTGCCAGCGACAGCGGGGAGACCCAGTACTTC
CDR3: CASDSGETQYF

J: TRBJ1-5
V: TRBV11-2
D: -
size: -
DNA: TGTGCCAGCAGCTTAGGGTCAGGGGAGGGTCAGCCCCAGCATTTT
CDR3: CASSLGSGEGQPQHF

J: TRBJ2-1
V: TRBV30
D: -
size: -
DNA: TGTGCCTGGAGGAGCGGCCGTTCGAACAATGAGCAGTTCTTC
CDR3: CAWRSGRSNNEQFF

J: TRBJ1-1
V: TRBV7-9
D: -
size: -
DNA: TGTGCCAGCAGCCGGCGAGACTCTGAAGCTTTCTTT
CDR3: CASSRRDSEAFF

J: TRBJ2-3
V: TRBV4-1
D: -
size: -
DNA: TGCGCCAGCAATGCTGGCAGGGGTTTAGGCACAGATACGCAGTATTTT
CDR3: CASNAGRGLGTDTQYF

J: TRBJ1-2
V: TRBV18
D: -
size: -
DNA: TGTGCCAGCTCACCACTCGCAGGGGAGGGAGCTAACTATGGCTACACCTTC
CDR3: CASSPLAGEGANYGYTF